This TCR beta chain was found in a study of blood T cell repertoires in COVID-19. Produced via immunoSEQ multiplex PCR; TCRdb's table is partial and in-frame only. The sample includes 200,000 to 300,000 clones, 75% to 95% seen only once; the top ten take just over 2.5%. V dropped 3 bases and J dropped 4; count of bases not matched to a gene: 4. The CDR3 has 14 residues. Germline values: CDR1 MNHEY, CDR2 SMNVEV (reference sequence). What was sequenced was peripheral blood. This receptor was obtained from a person under 35 with COVID-19, enrolled during active disease. This chain connects TRBV27 to TRBJ2-7, with TRBD2 identical over 9 bases. For the CDR3, the DNA is TGTGCCAGCAGTTTGAGGCGGGAGGGGTACGAGCAGTACTTC. Amino acids: CASSLRREGYEQYF.